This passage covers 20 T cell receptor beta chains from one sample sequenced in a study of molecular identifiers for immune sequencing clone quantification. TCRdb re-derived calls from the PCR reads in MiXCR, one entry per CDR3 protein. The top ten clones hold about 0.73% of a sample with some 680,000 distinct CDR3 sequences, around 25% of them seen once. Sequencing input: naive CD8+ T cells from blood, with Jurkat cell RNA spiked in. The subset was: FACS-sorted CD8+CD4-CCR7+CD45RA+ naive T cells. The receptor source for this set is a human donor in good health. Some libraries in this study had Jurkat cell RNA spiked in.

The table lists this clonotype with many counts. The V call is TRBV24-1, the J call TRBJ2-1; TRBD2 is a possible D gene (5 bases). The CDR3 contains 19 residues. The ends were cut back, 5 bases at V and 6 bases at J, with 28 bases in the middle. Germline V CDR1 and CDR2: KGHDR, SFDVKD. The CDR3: CATSGEWVGSGGRFNEQFF. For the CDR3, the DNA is TGTGCCACCAGTGGGGAGTGGGTCGGAAGTGGAGGCAGATTCAATGAGCAGTTCTTC.

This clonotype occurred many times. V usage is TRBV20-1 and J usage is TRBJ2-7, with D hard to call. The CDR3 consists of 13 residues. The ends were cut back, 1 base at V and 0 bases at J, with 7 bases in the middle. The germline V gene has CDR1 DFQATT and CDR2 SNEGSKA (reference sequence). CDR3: CSARGPTSYEQYF. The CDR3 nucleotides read TGCAGTGCTAGAGGACCTACCTCCTACGAGCAGTACTTC.

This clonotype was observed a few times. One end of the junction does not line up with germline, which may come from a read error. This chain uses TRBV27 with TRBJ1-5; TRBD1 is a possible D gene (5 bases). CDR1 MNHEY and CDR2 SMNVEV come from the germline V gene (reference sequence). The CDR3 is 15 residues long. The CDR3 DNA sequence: TGTGCCAGCGGTTTAGGACATATTAGCAATCAGCCCCAGCATTTT. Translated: CASGLGHISNQPQHF.

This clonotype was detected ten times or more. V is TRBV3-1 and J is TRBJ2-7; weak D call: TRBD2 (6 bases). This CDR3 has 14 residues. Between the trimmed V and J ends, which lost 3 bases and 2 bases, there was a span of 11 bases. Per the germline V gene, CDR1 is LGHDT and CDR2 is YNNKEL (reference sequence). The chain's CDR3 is CASSQGTATYEQYF. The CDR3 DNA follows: TGTGCCAGCAGCCAGGGGACTGCAACCTACGAGCAGTACTTC.

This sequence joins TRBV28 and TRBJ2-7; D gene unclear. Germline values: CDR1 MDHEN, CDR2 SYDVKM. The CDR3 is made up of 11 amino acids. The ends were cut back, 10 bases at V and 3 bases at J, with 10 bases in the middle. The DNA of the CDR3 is TGTGCCACCCGGTACAGCTACGAGCAGTACTTC. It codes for CATRYSYEQYF.

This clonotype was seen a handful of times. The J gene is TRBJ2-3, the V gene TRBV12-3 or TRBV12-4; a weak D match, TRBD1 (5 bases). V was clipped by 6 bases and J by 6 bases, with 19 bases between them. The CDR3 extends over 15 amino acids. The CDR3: CASRRYKGYPDTQYF. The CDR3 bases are TGTGCCAGCAGACGATACAAGGGGTATCCGGATACGCAGTATTTT.

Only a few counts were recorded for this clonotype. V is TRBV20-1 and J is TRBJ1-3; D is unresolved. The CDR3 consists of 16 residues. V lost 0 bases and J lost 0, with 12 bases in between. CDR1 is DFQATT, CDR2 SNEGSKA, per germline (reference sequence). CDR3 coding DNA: TGCAGTGCTAGAGATCCAAGGGTCAGCTCTGGAAACACCATATATTTT. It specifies CSARDPRVSSGNTIYF.

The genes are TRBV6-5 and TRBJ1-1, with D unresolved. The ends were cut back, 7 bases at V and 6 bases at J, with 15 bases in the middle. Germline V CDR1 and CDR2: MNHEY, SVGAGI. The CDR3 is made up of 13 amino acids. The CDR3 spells CASNLGAYAEAFF. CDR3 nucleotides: TGTGCCAGCAATCTGGGTGCGTACGCTGAAGCTTTCTTT.

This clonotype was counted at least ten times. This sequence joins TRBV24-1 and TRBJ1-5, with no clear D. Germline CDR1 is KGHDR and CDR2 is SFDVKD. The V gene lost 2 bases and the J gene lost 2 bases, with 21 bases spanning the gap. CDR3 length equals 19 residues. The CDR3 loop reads CATSDSVRSGQSGNQPQHF. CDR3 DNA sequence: TGTGCCACCAGTGATTCAGTACGCTCTGGGCAGAGTGGCAATCAGCCCCAGCATTTT.

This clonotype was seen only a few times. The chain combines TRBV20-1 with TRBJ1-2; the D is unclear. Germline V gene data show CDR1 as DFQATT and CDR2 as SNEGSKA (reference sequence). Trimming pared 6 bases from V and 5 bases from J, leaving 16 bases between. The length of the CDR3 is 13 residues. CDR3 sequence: CSAAINGLYGYTF. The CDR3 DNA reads TGCAGTGCCGCTATAAACGGACTGTATGGCTACACCTTC.

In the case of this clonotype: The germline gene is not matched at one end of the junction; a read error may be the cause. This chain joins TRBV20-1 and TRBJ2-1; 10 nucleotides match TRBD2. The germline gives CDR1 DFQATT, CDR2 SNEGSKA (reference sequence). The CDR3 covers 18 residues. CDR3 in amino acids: CSARDPPLAGVEVGEQLF. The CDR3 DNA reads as TGCAGTGCTAGAGACCCCCCTCTAGCGGGAGTAGAGGTGGGTGAGCAGCTCTTC.

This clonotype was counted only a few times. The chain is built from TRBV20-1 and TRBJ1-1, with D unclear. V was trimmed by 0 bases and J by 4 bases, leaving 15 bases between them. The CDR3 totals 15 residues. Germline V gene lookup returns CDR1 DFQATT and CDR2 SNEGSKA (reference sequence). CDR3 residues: CSARDPGRGVTEAFF. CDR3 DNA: TGCAGTGCTAGAGATCCCGGACGGGGTGTCACTGAAGCTTTCTTT.

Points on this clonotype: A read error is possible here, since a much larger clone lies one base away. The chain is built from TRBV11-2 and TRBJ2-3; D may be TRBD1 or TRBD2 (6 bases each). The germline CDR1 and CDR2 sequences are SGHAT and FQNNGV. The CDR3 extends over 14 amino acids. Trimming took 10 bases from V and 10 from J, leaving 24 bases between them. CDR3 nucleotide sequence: TGTGCCACCATTAGAGGGGGGCCGGGGGATGCGCAGTATTTT. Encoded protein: CATIRGGPGDAQYF.

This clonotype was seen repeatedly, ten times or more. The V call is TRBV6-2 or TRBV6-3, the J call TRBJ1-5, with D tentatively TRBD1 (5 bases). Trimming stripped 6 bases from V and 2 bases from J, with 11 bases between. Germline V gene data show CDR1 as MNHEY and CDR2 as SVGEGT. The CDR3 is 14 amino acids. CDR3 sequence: CASRAGLGNQPQHF. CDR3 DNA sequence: TGTGCCAGCAGGGCAGGGCTAGGCAATCAGCCCCAGCATTTT.

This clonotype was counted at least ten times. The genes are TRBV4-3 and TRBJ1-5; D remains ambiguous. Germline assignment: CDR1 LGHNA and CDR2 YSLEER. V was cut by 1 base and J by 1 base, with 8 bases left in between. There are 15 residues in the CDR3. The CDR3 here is CASSQVASSNQPQHF. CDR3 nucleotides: TGCGCCAGCAGCCAAGTAGCCTCAAGCAATCAGCCCCAGCATTTT.

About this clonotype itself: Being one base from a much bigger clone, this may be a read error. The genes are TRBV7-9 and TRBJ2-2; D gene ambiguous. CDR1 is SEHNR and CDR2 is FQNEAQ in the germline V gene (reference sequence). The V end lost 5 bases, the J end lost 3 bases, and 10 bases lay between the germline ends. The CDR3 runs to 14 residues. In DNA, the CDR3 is TGTGCCAGCAGCGACGGCCTAGACACCGGGGAGCTGTTTTTT. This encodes CASSDGLDTGELFF.

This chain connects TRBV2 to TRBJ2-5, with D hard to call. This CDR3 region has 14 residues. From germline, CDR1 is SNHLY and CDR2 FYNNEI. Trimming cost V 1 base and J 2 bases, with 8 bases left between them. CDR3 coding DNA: TGTGCCAGCAGTGAAGTGGGGAAACAAGAGACCCAGTACTTC. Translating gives CASSEVGKQETQYF.

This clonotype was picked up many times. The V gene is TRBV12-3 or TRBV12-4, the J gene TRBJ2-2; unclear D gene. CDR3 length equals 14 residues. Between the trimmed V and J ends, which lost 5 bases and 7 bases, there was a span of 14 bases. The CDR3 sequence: CASSSLGEGGELFF. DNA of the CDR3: TGTGCCAGCAGTAGCCTTGGTGAAGGCGGGGAGCTGTTTTTT.

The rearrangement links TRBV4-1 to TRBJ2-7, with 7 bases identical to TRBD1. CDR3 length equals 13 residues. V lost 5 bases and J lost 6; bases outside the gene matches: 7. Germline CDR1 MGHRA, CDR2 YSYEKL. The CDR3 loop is CASSSGRGSEQYF. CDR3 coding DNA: TGCGCCAGCAGCAGCGGCAGGGGGAGCGAGCAGTACTTC.

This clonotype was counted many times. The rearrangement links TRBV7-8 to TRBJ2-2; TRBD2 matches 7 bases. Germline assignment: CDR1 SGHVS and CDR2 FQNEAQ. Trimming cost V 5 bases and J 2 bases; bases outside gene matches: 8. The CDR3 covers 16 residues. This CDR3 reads CASSRLLARNTGELFF. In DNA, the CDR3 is TGTGCCAGCAGCCGCTTACTAGCGAGAAACACCGGGGAGCTGTTTTTT.